This T cell receptor (beta chain) was sequenced in a study of CD8 T cells in ankylosing spondylitis. The study, taken as a whole, reports: Disease-associated clones were reportedly significantly overrepresented in matched ankylosing spondylitis synovial fluid. Clones linked to the disease showed a CD8+ phenotype. They occurred at relatively low frequencies in peripheral blood. For ankylosing spondylitis blood, a TCR beta motif of 7 or 8 highly homologous variants appeared characteristic.

Trimming took 2 bases from V and 9 from J, leaving 14 bases between them. Germline V gene sequence: CDR1 LGHNT, CDR2 FRNRAP. The CDR3 runs 14 residues. This clonotype was observed a few times. Its specificity is unknown. Quantitative barcoded 5'-RACE was used to prepare TCR beta libraries. MiXCR, applied by TCRdb to the 5' RACE reads, yields one record per CDR3 protein. The sample holds roughly 700,000 distinct CDR3 sequences, over 15% seen once. The TCR comes from a male donor with ankylosing spondylitis. The chain has TRBV12-5 and TRBJ2-1; D call uncertain. The sample comprised blood, either unsorted or a sorted T cell fraction (not recorded which). DNA for the CDR3: TGTGCTAGTGGTTTGAGCCTCTCCTGGGGTGAGCAGTTCTTC. Translation gives CASGLSLSWGEQFF.